This T cell receptor beta chain originates from a study of blood T cell repertoires in COVID-19. About the research overall: The origin of the acute and convalescent COVID-19 samples was the United States, Italy and Spain. Sample material is recorded as cDNA or gDNA derived from T cells, B-cell-depleted T cells, or PBMCs.

In the study's own analysis: The authors estimated nucleated cell counts from reference gene primer amplification. The repertoire was sequenced with immunoSEQ multiplex PCR; TCRdb's copy has only in-frame clones and lacks some. The V and J calls and clone size are taken from that table; D and trimming were inferred from the DNA. Altogether about 240,000 clones are present, about four fifths being singletons, with the ten largest covering approximately 1.8%. Germline-derived CDR1 and CDR2 are SGHTA and FQGNSA. Trimming stripped 3 bases from V and 1 base from J, with 14 bases between. The CDR3 consists of 16 residues.

The V and J genes are TRBV7-2 and TRBJ2-3, with D tentatively TRBD1 (5 bases). Sequencing input: peripheral blood. This clonotype was sampled from a man aged 25 to 45 who had recovered from COVID-19. The CDR3 reads CASSLRSGSGTDTQYF. The CDR3 DNA sequence: TGTGCCAGCAGCTTGAGATCAGGGTCTGGCACAGATACGCAGTATTTT.